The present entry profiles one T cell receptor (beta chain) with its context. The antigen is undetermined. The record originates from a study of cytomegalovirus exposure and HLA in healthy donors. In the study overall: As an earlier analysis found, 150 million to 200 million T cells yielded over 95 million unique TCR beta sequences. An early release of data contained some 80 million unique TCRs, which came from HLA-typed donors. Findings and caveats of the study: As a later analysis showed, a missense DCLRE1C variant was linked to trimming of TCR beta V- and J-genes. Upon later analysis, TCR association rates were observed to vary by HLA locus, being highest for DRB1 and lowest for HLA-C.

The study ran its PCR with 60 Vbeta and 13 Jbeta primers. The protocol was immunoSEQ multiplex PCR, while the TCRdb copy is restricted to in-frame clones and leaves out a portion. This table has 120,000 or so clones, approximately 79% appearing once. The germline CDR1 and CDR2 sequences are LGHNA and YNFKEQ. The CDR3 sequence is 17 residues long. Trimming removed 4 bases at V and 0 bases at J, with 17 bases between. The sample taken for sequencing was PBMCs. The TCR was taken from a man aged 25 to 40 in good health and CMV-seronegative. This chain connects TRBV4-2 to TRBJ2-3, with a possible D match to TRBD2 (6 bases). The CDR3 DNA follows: TGTGCCAGCAGCCCCGATTTAAGGCGGGGCAGCACAGATACGCAGTATTTT. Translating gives CASSPDLRRGSTDTQYF.